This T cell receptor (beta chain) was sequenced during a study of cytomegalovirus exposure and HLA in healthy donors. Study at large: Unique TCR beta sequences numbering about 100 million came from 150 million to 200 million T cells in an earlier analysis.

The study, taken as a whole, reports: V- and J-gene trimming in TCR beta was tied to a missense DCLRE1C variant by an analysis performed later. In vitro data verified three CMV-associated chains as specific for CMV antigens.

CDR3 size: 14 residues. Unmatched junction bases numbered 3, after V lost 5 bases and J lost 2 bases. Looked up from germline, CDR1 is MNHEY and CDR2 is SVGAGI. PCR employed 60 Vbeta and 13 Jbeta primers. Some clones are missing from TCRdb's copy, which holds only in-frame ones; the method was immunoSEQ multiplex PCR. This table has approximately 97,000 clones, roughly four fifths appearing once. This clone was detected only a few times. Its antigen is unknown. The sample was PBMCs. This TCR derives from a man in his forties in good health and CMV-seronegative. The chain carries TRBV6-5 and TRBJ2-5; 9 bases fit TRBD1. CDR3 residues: CASSQTGGQETQYF. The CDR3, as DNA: TGTGCCAGCAGTCAGACAGGGGGGCAAGAGACCCAGTACTTC.